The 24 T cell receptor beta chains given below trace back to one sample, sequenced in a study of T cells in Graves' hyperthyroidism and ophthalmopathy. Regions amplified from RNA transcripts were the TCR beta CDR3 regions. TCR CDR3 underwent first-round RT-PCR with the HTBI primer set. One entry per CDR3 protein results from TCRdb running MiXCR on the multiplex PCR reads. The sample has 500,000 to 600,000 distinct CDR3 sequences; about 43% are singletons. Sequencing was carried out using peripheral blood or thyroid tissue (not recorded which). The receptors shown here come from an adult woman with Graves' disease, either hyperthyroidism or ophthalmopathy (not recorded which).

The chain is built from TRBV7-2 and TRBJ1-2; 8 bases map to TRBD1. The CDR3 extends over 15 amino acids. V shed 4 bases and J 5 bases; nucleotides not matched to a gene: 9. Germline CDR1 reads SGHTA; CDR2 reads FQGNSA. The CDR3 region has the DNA TGTGCCAGCAGCTACTCGACAGGGGAGCTATATGGCTACACCTTC. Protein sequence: CASSYSTGELYGYTF.

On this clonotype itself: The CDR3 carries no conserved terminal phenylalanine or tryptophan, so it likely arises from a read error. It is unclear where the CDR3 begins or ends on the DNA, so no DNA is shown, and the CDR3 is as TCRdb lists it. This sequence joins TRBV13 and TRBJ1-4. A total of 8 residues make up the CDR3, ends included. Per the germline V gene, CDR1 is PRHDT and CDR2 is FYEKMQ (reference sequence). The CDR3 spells CASSLGAY.

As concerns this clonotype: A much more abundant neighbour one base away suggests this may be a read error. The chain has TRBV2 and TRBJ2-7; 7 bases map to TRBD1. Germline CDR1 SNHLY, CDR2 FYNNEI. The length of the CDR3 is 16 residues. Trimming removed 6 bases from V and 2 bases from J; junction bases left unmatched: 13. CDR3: CASSPGGQRRTYEQYF. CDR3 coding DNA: TGTGCCAGCAGCCCTGGGGGACAGAGGCGGACCTACGAGCAGTACTTC. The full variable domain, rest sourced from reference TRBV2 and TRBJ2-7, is EPEVTQTPSHQVTQMGQEVILRCVPISNHLYFYWYRQILGQKVEFLVSFYNNEISEKSEIFDDQFSVERPDGSNFTLKIRSTKLEDSAMYFCASSPGGQRRTYEQYFGPGTRLTVT.

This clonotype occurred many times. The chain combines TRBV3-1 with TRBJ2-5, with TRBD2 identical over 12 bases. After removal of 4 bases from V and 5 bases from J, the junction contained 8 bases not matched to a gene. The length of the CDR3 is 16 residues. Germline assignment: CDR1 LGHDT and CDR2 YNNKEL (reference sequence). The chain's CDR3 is CASSPLRLAGEETQYF. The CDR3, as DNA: TGTGCCAGCAGCCCACTCCGACTAGCGGGAGAGGAGACCCAGTACTTC.

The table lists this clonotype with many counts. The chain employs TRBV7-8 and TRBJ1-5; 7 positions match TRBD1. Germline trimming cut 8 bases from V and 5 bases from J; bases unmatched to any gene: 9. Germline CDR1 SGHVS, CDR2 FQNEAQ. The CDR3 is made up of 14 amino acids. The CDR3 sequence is CASSDRVADQPQHF. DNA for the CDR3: TGTGCCAGCTCCGACAGGGTGGCGGATCAGCCCCAGCATTTT.

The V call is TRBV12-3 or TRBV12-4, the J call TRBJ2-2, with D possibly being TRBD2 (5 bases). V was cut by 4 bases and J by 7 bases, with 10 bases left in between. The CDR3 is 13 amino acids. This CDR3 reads CASSYVEVGELFF. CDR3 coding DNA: TGTGCCAGCAGTTACGTGGAGGTCGGGGAGCTGTTTTTT.

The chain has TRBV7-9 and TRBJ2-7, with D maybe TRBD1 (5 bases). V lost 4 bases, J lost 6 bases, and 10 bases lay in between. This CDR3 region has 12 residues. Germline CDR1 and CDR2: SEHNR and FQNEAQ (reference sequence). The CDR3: CASSSVGAEQYF. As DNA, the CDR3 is TGTGCCAGCAGCTCAGTAGGGGCCGAGCAGTACTTC.

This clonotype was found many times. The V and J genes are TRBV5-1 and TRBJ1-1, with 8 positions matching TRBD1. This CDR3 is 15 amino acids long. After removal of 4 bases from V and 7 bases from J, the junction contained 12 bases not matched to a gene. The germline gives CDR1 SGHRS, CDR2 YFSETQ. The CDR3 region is CASSQNSGTGFEAFF. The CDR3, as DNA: TGCGCCAGCAGCCAGAATTCCGGGACAGGTTTTGAAGCTTTCTTT.

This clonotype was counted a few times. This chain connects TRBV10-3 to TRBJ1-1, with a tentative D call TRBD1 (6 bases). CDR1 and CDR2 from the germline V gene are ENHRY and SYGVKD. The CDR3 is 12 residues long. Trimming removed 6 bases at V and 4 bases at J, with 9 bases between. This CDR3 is CAIRGGGTEAFF. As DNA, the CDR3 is TGTGCCATCAGGGGGGGCGGCACTGAAGCTTTCTTT.

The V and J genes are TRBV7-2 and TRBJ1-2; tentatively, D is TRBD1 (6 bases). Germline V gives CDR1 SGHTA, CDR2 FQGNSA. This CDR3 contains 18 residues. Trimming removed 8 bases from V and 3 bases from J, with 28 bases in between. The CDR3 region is CASPRPGGGAKQYYGYTF. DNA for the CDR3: TGTGCCAGCCCAAGACCTGGGGGGGGGGCCAAACAGTACTATGGCTACACCTTC.

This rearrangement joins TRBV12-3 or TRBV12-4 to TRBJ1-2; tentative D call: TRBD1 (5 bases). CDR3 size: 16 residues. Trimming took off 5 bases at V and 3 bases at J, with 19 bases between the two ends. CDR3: CASSPGQPFYHYGYTF. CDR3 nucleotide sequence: TGTGCCAGCAGTCCTGGACAACCATTCTACCACTATGGCTACACCTTC.

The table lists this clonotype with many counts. CDR3 in amino acids: CASSLGPLNQPQHF. The CDR3 DNA follows: TGCGCCAGCAGCTTGGGACCGCTCAATCAGCCCCAGCATTTT. The chain couples TRBV5-1 to TRBJ1-5, with D unclear. V was trimmed by 0 bases and J by 3 bases, leaving 7 bases between them. Germline lookup yields CDR1 SGHRS and CDR2 YFSETQ. This CDR3 is built from 14 residues.

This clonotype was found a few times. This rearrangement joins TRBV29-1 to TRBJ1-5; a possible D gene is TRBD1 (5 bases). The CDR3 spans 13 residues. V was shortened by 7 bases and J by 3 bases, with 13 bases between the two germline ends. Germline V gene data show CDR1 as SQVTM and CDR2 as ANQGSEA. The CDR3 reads CSAQDNPNQPQHF. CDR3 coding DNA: TGCAGCGCCCAGGACAACCCCAATCAGCCCCAGCATTTT. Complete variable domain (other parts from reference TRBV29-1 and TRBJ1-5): SAVISQKPSRDICQRGTSLTIQCQVDSQVTMMFWYRQQPGQSLTLIATANQGSEATYESGFVIDKFPISRPNLTFSTLTVSNMSPEDSSIYLCSAQDNPNQPQHFGDGTRLSIL.

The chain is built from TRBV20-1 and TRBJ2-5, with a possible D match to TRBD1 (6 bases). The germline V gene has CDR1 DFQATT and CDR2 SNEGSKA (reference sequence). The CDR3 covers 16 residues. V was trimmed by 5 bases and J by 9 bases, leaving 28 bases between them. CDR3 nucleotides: TGCAGTGCTCTCCCGACAGACAGGTACTCATGGCAGCCCCAGTACTTC. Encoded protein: CSALPTDRYSWQPQYF.

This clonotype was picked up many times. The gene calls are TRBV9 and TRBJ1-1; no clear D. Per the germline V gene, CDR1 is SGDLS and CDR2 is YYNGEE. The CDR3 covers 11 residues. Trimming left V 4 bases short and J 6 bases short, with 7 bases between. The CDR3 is CASSRPPEAFF. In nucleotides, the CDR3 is TGTGCCAGCAGCAGACCCCCTGAAGCTTTCTTT.

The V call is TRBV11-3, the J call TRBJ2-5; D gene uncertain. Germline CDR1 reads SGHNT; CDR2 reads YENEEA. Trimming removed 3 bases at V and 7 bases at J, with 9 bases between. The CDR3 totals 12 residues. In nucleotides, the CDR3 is TGTGCCAGCAGCTTTGATGGCCGGACCCAGTACTTC. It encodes CASSFDGRTQYF.

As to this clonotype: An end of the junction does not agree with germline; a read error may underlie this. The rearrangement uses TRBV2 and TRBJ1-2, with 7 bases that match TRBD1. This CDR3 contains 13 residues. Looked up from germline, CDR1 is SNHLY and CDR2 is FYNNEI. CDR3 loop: CASSETGQNGCTF. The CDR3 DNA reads TGTGCCAGCAGTGAGACAGGGCAGAATGGCTGCACCTTC.

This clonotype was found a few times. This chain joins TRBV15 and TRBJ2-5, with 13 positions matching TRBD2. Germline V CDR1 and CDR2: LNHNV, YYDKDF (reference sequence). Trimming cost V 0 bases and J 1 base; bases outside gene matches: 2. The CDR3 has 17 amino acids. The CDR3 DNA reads TGTGCCACCAGCAGAGATCGACTAGCGGGAGGCCAAGAGACCCAGTACTTC. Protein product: CATSRDRLAGGQETQYF.

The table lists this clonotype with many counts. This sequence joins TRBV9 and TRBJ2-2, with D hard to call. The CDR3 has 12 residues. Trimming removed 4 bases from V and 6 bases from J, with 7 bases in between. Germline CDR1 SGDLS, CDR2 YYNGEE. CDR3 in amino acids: CASSLPSGELFF. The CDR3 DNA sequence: TGTGCCAGCAGCTTACCATCCGGGGAGCTGTTTTTT.

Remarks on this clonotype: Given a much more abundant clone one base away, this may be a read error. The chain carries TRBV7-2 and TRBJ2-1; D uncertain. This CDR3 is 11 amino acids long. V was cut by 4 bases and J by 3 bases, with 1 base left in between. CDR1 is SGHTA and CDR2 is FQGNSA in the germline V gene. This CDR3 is CASSYYNEQFF. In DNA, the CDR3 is TGTGCCAGCAGCTACTACAATGAGCAGTTCTTC.

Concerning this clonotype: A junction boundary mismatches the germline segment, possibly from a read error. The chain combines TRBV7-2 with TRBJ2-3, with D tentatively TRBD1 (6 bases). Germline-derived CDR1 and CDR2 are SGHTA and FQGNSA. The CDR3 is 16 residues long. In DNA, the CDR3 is TGCGCCAGCAGCCAATCCCGAGGGGGAAGCACAGATACGCAGTATTTT. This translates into CASSQSRGGSTDTQYF.

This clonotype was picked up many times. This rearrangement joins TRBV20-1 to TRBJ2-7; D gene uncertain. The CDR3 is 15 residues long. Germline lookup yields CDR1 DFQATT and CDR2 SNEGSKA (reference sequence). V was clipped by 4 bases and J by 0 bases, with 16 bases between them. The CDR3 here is CSATVRSRSSYEQYF. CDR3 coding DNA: TGCAGTGCTACTGTTCGAAGTCGTTCCTCCTACGAGCAGTACTTC.

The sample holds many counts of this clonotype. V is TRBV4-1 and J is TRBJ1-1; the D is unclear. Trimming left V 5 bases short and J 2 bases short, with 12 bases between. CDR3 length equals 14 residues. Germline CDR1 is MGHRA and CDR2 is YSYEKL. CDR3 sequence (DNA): TGCGCCAGCAGCTATGAAACGAGCAACACTGAAGCTTTCTTT. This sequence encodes CASSYETSNTEAFF.

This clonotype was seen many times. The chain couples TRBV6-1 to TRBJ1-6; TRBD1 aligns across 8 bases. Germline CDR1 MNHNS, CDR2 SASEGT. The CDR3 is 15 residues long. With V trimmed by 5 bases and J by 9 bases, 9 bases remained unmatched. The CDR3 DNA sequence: TGTGCCAGCAGTCTAGAGGACAGGGAGGCTTCACCCCTCCACTTT. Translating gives CASSLEDREASPLHF.